This T cell receptor (beta chain) is drawn from a study of control samples from healthy donors and cancer patients. Profiling relied on immunoSEQ multiplex PCR, and the TCRdb table lists in-frame clones only, not all of them. The profile shows under 80,000 clones, 75% to 90% of them singletons. The CDR3 has 16 amino acids. Trimming shortened V by 2 bases and J by 2 bases, and 10 bases separated the two germline ends. Germline loops: CDR1 SNHLY, CDR2 FYNNEI. The clonotype was recovered from a man aged 50 to 59 in good health. The specimen sequenced was blood. J is TRBJ2-6 and V is TRBV2; tentative D call: TRBD2 (5 bases). CDR3 in amino acids: CASSEYRGTGANVLTF. The CDR3 bases are TGTGCCAGCAGTGAATATCGAGGGACTGGGGCCAACGTCCTGACTTTC.